This T cell receptor (beta chain) comes out of a study of blood T cell repertoires in COVID-19. Study as a whole: Samples of COVID-19 (acute and convalescent) were obtained from the United States, Italy and Spain. The analysed material was cDNA or gDNA that came from T cells, B-cell-depleted T cells, or PBMCs.

Study processing details: Estimated nucleated cell counts came from reference gene primer amplification. The method was immunoSEQ multiplex PCR; TCRdb's version includes in-frame clones alone and lacks a portion of them. V and J calls and clone size follow that table, whereas D and trimming were derived from the DNA. The sample shows over 75,000 clones, 85% to 90% of them seen only once. It was during active infection that Seattle patients were enrolled and then longitudinally followed. The sequenced sample was peripheral blood. The sequence was obtained from a man in his fifties with COVID-19, enrolled during active disease.

The CDR3 sequence is CSARGGDVGYF. For the CDR3, the DNA is TGCAGTGCCCGGGGGGGGGATGTGGGTTATTTT. This chain connects TRBV20-1 to TRBJ2-3; 8 bases line up with TRBD2. Trimming at V came to 6 bases and at J to 15 bases, leaving 11 bases not matched to a gene. The CDR3 runs to 11 residues. The germline V gene encodes CDR1 DFQATT and CDR2 SNEGSKA (reference sequence).